These 20 T cell receptor beta chains originate from one sample sequenced in a study of shared T cell receptors in the human thymus (dated by TCRdb to about 2021). Library prep was done by the immunoSEQ multiplex PCR assay. The immuneACCESS repertoire file appears here via TCRdb, limited to in-frame rearrangements. These files lack a portion of the clones; in checked studies, under half of the deficit traces to unresolved V genes, and the cause of the others is not known. This sample holds hundreds of thousands of clones; roughly 90% were observed only once. In total, the top ten clones hold 0.0095% to 0.013% of the sample. The same data also went into a second study, on human thymus T cells.

Specimen: thymocytes. Receptors were obtained from a boy in the first two years of life with a congenital heart defect. Donor details come from another sample of the same person, matched by shared clones.

In its sample, this clone was seen once. This chain joins TRBV11-2 and TRBJ1-4; no clear D gene. The CDR3 contains 15 residues. Trimming cost V 0 bases and J 7 bases, with 12 bases left between them. Germline V gene sequence: CDR1 SGHAT, CDR2 FQNNGV. The CDR3 loop is CASSLDPPRPEKLFF. CDR3 DNA: TGTGCCAGCAGCTTAGATCCTCCGCGTCCTGAAAAACTGTTTTTT. Drawing the rest from reference TRBV11-2 and TRBJ1-4, the complete variable domain is EAGVAQSPRYKIIEKRQSVAFWCNPISGHATLYWYQQILGQGPKLLIQFQNNGVVDDSQLPKDRFSAERLKGVDSTLKIQPAKLEDSAVYLCASSLDPPRPEKLFFGSGTQLSVL.

The chain has TRBV10-3 and TRBJ2-3, with 13 bases fitting TRBD2. The V segment lost 4 bases and the J segment 1 base; nucleotides outside the gene matches: 2. This CDR3 comprises 16 residues. From germline, CDR1 is ENHRY and CDR2 SYGVKD. The CDR3 sequence is CAISGLAGGGTDTQYF. The CDR3 DNA follows: TGTGCCATCAGTGGACTAGCGGGAGGAGGCACAGATACGCAGTATTTT.

The chain is built from TRBV30 and TRBJ2-7; 7 bases match TRBD1. Germline V gene lookup returns CDR1 GTSNPN and CDR2 SVGIG (reference sequence). J lost 5 bases, V lost 2 bases, and 6 bases had no gene match. The CDR3 has 13 amino acids. The CDR3 protein is CAWSSDRSNEQYF. CDR3 bases: TGTGCCTGGAGTTCGGACAGGAGCAACGAGCAGTACTTC.

The V and J genes are TRBV4-1 and TRBJ2-5; possible D gene TRBD2, 6 bases. The germline V gene encodes CDR1 MGHRA and CDR2 YSYEKL. V lost 3 bases and J lost 11, with 19 bases in between. The CDR3 is 14 residues long. CDR3 region: CASSQGPGDGEQYF. The CDR3 nucleotides are TGCGCCAGCAGCCAGGGCCCGGGGGACGGGGAGCAGTACTTC.

The chain combines TRBV14 with TRBJ1-1, with D hard to call. The germline V and J ends were trimmed by 0 bases and 4 bases, with 6 bases remaining between them. The germline V gene encodes CDR1 SGHDN and CDR2 FVKESK. The CDR3 consists of 13 residues. CDR3: CASSQDELTEAFF. In DNA form, the CDR3 reads TGTGCCAGCAGCCAAGATGAGCTCACTGAAGCTTTCTTT. Looking up the rest from reference TRBV14 and TRBJ1-1 gives the full variable domain: EAGVTQFPSHSVIEKGQTVTLRCDPISGHDNLYWYRRVMGKEIKFLLHFVKESKQDESGMPNNRFLAERTGGTYSTLKVQPAELEDSGVYFCASSQDELTEAFFGQGTRLTVV.

This rearrangement joins TRBV6-1 to TRBJ2-1; TRBD2 matches 13 bases. This CDR3 contains 21 residues. With 0 bases clipped from V and 4 bases from J, the junction kept 15 bases outside the gene matches. Looked up from germline, CDR1 is MNHNS and CDR2 is SASEGT. In DNA, the CDR3 is TGTGCCAGCAGTGAAGCGCTGGAGACCGCTGGGACTAGCGGGGCTTACAATGAGCAGTTCTTC. This codes for CASSEALETAGTSGAYNEQFF.

This sequence joins TRBV2 and TRBJ2-1; tentatively, D is TRBD2 (6 bases). Between the trimmed V and J ends, which lost 3 bases and 8 bases, there was a span of 23 bases. In germline, CDR1 is SNHLY, CDR2 FYNNEI. CDR3 length: 17 residues. CDR3 DNA: TGTGCCAGCAGTGAGTTGGGACCCTATGGACTAAGGGATGAGCAGTTCTTC. It specifies CASSELGPYGLRDEQFF.

The rearrangement uses TRBV12-5 and TRBJ2-5, with 11 bases matching TRBD2. Unmatched junction bases numbered 10, after V lost 5 bases and J lost 5 bases. The germline V gene has CDR1 LGHNT and CDR2 FRNRAP. CDR3 length: 16 residues. The CDR3 DNA follows: TGTGCTAGTGGTCCCGTAGCGGGAGGGCCGGGGGAGACCCAGTACTTC. This codes for CASGPVAGGPGETQYF.

The chain recombines TRBV7-8 with TRBJ1-3; 9 bases map to TRBD1. Germline V lookup: CDR1 SGHVS, CDR2 FQNEAQ. Trimming removed 3 bases from V and 3 bases from J; junction bases left unmatched: 6. This CDR3 has 16 residues. The CDR3 reads CASSFGDRAYGNTIYF. CDR3 nucleotide sequence: TGTGCCAGCAGCTTTGGGGACAGGGCATATGGAAACACCATATATTTT.

This clone showed up just once. This chain links TRBV21-1 with TRBJ1-1. TRBV21-1 is termed a pseudogene. The CDR3 has 15 residues. CDR3 nucleotide sequence: TGTGCCAGCATCCCAAAGGCGGGGGCGGTCACTGAAGCTTTCTTT. Amino acid sequence: CASIPKAGAVTEAFF.

The chain is built from TRBV19 and TRBJ2-1; TRBD2 agrees at 7 bases. The length of the CDR3 is 14 residues. The V segment lost 3 bases and the J segment 3 bases; nucleotides outside the gene matches: 2. Germline values: CDR1 LNHDA, CDR2 SQIVND (reference sequence). The DNA for the CDR3 is TGTGCCAGTAGTATGCGGACTAGCTACAATGAGCAGTTCTTC. This encodes CASSMRTSYNEQFF.

This chain connects TRBV18 to TRBJ1-1; D unclear. Trimming removed 6 bases at V and 1 base at J, with 15 bases between. In germline, CDR1 is KGHSH, CDR2 LQKENI. The CDR3 length is 15 residues. Here the CDR3 DNA reads TGTGCCAGCTCCTTTCTGGGAGCCTCGAACACTGAAGCTTTCTTT. This encodes CASSFLGASNTEAFF.

This chain connects TRBV7-8 to TRBJ2-1; perhaps TRBD2 as D (6 bases). V lost 1 base, J lost 6 bases, and 25 bases lay in between. CDR1 is SGHVS and CDR2 is FQNEAQ in the germline V gene. The CDR3 has 19 residues. The CDR3 nucleotides are TGTGCCAGCAGCTTAGTGAGAGGTAATGGCGGGATCCCTTCCAATGAGCAGTTCTTC. The encoded protein is CASSLVRGNGGIPSNEQFF.

The chain is built from TRBV11-3 and TRBJ1-3, with D perhaps matching TRBD1 (5 bases). In germline, CDR1 is SGHNT, CDR2 YENEEA. The CDR3 covers 15 residues. Trimming took 5 bases from V and 1 from J, leaving 12 bases between them. CDR3 bases: TGTGCCAGCAGCCCATCGACAGAATCTGGAAACACCATATATTTT. This sequence encodes CASSPSTESGNTIYF.

This clone was recorded only once. V is TRBV28 and J is TRBJ2-2, with no clear D. In germline, CDR1 is MDHEN, CDR2 SYDVKM. V was trimmed by 6 bases and J by 1 base, leaving 12 bases between them. This CDR3 is built from 15 residues. CDR3 in amino acids: CASSLLGRNTGELFF. Here the CDR3 DNA reads TGTGCCAGCAGCTTGCTTGGGCGGAACACCGGGGAGCTGTTTTTT.

The chain links TRBV4-2 to TRBJ2-2; 16 bases map to TRBD2. Germline CDR1 LGHNA, CDR2 YNFKEQ. J lost 5 bases, V lost 1 base, and 10 bases had no gene match. The CDR3 runs 20 residues. CDR3 nucleotide sequence: TGTGCCAGCAGCCAAGGGGCCGGGACTAGCGGGGGGGAGTGGACCGGGGAGCTGTTTTTT. Translation: CASSQGAGTSGGEWTGELFF.

The chain employs TRBV5-6 and TRBJ2-2; D is ambiguous. Germline lookup yields CDR1 SGHDT and CDR2 YYEEEE. The CDR3 totals 16 residues. V was trimmed by 1 base and J by 1 base, leaving 11 bases between them. The CDR3 DNA is TGTGCCAGCAGCTTGATTACAGCCGGGAACACCGGGGAGCTGTTTTTT. Translated, it gives CASSLITAGNTGELFF.

The rearrangement uses TRBV27 and TRBJ1-5; possible D gene TRBD1, 5 bases. Trimming stripped 7 bases from V and 4 bases from J, with 11 bases between. The CDR3 has 13 residues. Germline V gene sequence: CDR1 MNHEY, CDR2 SMNVEV (reference sequence). The chain's CDR3 is CASKGKGNQPQHF. The CDR3 region has the DNA TGTGCCAGCAAGGGTAAGGGGAATCAGCCCCAGCATTTT.

The rearrangement links TRBV25-1 to TRBJ2-1, with a possible D match to TRBD2 (5 bases). V dropped 4 bases and J dropped 5 bases, with 18 bases sitting between them. The CDR3 runs 16 residues. The germline CDR1 and CDR2 sequences are MGHDK and SYGVNS. The DNA of the CDR3 is TGTGCCAGCAGTGGAAGGAGGCTAGAATCCCACAATGAGCAGTTCTTC. It translates to CASSGRRLESHNEQFF.

The chain has TRBV19 and TRBJ2-1, with TRBD2 matching 7 bases. The CDR3 sequence is 16 residues long. J gave up 8 bases and V 1 base, and 11 bases lay outside the gene matches. Germline V gives CDR1 LNHDA, CDR2 SQIVND (reference sequence). The CDR3 bases are TGTGCCAGTAGTATAGGAGGAGGAGCGGGAAGGGATGAGCAGTTCTTC. Its protein is CASSIGGGAGRDEQFF.